This T cell receptor beta chain was recorded in a study of OX40 agonist ivuxolimab in advanced cancers. The study, taken as a whole, reports: Dosing at 0.1 to 3.0 mg/kg was accompanied by clonal expansion of CD4+ and CD8+ blood T cells by week 6. Low normalized T-cell clonal expansion was additionally recorded for some nonresponders. Those patients achieving a partial response at 0.1-3.0 mg/kg showed among the lowest clonal expansion.

Assay: immunoSEQ multiplex PCR; the TCRdb copy retains only in-frame clones and omits some. The data show around 60,000 clones, 70% to 90% seen once. Concerning this clone itself: Antigen: not known.

Germline loops: CDR1 MDHEN, CDR2 SYDVKM. The CDR3 has 15 amino acids. Unmatched junction bases numbered 6, after V lost 6 bases and J lost 7 bases. This sequence was found in an adult with an advanced solid tumor such as melanoma, head and neck, liver or kidney cancer. Here the sequenced sample was CD4+ or CD8+ T cells sorted from blood, taken in a trial of the OX40 agonist ivuxolimab. This chain joins TRBV28 and TRBJ2-1, with 13 positions matching TRBD2. The CDR3: CASSRGLAGRNEQFF. CDR3 DNA sequence: TGTGCCAGCAGCCGGGGACTAGCGGGACGTAATGAGCAGTTCTTC. Based on the CDR3 plus reference TRBV28 and TRBJ2-1, the full variable domain is DVKVTQSSRYLVKRTGEKVFLECVQDMDHENMFWYRQDPGLGLRLIYFSYDVKMKEKGDIPEGYSVSREKKERFSLILESASTNQTSMYLCASSRGLAGRNEQFFGPGTRLTVL.